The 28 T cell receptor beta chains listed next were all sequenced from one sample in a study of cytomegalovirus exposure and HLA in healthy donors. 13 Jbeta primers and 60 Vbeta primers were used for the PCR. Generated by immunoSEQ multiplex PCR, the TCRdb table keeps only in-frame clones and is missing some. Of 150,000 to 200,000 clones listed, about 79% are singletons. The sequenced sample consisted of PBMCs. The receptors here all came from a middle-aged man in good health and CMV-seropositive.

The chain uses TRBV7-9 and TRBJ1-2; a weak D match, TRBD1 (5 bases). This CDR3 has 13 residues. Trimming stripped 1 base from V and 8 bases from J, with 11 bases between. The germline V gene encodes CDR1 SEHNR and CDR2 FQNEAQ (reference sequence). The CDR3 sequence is CASSLVRGGGYTF. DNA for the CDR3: TGTGCCAGCAGCTTAGTAAGGGGAGGCGGCTACACCTTC.

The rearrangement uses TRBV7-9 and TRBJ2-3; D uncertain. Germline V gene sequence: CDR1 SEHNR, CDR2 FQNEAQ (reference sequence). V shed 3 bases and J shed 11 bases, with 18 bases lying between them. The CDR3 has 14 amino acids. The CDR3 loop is CASSFSKDSHEQYF. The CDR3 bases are TGTGCCAGCAGCTTTTCAAAAGACTCTCATGAGCAGTATTTT. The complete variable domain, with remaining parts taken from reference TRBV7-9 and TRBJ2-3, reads DTGVSQNPRHKITKRGQNVTFRCDPISEHNRLYWYRQTLGQGPEFLTYFQNEAQLEKSRLLSDRFSAERPKGSFSTLEIQRTEQGDSAMYLCASSFSKDSHEQYFGPGTRLTVL.

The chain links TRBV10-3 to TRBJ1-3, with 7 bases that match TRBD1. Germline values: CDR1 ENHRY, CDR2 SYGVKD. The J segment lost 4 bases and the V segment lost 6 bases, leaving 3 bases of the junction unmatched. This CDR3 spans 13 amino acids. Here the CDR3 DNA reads TGTGCCATCAGGAGGGACAGCGGAAACACCATATATTTT. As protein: CAIRRDSGNTIYF.

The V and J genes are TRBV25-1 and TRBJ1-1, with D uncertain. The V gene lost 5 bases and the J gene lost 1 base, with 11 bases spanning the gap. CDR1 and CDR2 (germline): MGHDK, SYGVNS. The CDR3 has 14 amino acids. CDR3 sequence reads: CASSSQSRNTEAFF. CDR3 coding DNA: TGTGCCAGCAGTTCTCAAAGCCGGAACACTGAAGCTTTCTTT.

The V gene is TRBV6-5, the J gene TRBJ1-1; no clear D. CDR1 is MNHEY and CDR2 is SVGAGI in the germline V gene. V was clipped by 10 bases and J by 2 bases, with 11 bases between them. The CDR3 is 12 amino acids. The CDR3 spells CATRFSNTEAFF. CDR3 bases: TGTGCCACTCGATTCAGTAACACTGAAGCTTTCTTT.

The CDR3 DNA reads as TGTGCCAGCATCAATGGACAGGGTTCAGGGCCCCTCCACTTT. Amino acids: CASINGQGSGPLHF. The V and J genes are TRBV28 and TRBJ1-6; 8 positions match TRBD1. Germline-derived CDR1 and CDR2 are MDHEN and SYDVKM. With 7 bases clipped from V and 13 bases from J, the junction kept 12 bases outside the gene matches. The length of the CDR3 is 14 residues.

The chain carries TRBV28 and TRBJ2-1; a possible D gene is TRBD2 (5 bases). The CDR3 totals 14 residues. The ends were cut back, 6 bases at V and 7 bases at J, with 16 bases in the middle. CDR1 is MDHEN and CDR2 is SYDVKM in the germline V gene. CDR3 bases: TGTGCCAGCAGCCGGGATACCGATGGGAATGAGCAGTTCTTC. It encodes CASSRDTDGNEQFF.

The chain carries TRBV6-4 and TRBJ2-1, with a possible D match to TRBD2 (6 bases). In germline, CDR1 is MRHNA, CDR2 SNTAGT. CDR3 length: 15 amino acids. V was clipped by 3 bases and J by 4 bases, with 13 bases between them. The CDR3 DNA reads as TGTGCCAGCAGTGAGGATGCGGGGAGGTACAATGAGCAGTTCTTC. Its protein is CASSEDAGRYNEQFF.

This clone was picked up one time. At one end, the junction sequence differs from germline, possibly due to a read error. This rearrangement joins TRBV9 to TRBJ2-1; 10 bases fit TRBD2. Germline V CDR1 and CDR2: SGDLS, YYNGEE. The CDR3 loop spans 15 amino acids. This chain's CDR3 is CASGVGLAVYNEQFF. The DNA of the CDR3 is TGTGCCAGCGGCGTAGGACTAGCGGTCTACAATGAGCAGTTCTTC.

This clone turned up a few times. Here the CDR3 DNA reads TGTGCCAGCAGTGAATCGTTCAGGGTAAACTTTCTTCCTTCCGAGCAGTACGTC. The encoded protein is CASSESFRVNFLPSEQYV. The chain employs TRBV6-1 and TRBJ2-7, with D perhaps TRBD1 (5 bases). Germline CDR1 is MNHNS and CDR2 is SASEGT. This CDR3 has 18 residues. V lost 2 bases and J 6 bases, leaving 26 bases between the germline ends.

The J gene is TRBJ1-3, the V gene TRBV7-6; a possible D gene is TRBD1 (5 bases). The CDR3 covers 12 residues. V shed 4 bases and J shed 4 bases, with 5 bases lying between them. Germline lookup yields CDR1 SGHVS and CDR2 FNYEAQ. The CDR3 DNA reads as TGTGCCAGCAGCTCAGGGGGAAACACCATATATTTT. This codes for CASSSGGNTIYF.

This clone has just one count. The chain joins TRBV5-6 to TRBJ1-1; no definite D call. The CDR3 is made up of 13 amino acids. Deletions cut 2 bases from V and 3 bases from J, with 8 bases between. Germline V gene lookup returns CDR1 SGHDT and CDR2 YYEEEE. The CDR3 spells CASSFPLYTEAFF. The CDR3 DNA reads TGTGCCAGCAGCTTTCCCCTCTACACTGAAGCTTTCTTT.

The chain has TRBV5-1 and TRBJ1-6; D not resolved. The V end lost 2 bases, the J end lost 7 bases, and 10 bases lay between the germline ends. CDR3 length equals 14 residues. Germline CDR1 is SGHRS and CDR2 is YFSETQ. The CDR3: CASSFQMPNSPLHF. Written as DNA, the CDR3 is TGCGCCAGCAGCTTTCAGATGCCCAATTCACCCCTCCACTTT.

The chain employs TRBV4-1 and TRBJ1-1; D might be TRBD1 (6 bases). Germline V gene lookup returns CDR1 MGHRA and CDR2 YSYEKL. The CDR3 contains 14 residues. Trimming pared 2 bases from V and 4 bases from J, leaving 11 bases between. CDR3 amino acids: CASSQYTGFTEAFF. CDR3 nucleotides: TGCGCCAGCAGCCAATATACAGGGTTCACTGAAGCTTTCTTT.

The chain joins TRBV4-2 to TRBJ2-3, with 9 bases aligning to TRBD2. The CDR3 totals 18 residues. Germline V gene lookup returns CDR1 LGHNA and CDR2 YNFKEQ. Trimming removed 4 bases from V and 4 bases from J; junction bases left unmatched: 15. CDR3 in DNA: TGTGCCAGCAGCCCACACTCGGCGGCTAGCGGGGTACCAGATACGCAGTATTTT. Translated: CASSPHSAASGVPDTQYF.

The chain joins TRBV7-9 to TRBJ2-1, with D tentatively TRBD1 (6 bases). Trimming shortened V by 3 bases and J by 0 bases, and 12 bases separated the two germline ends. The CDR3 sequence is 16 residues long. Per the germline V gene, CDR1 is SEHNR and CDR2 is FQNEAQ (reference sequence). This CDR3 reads CASSFDDRNSYNEQFF. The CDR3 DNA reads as TGTGCCAGCAGCTTTGACGACAGGAACTCCTACAATGAGCAGTTCTTC. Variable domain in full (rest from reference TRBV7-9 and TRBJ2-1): DTGVSQNPRHKITKRGQNVTFRCDPISEHNRLYWYRQTLGQGPEFLTYFQNEAQLEKSRLLSDRFSAERPKGSFSTLEIQRTEQGDSAMYLCASSFDDRNSYNEQFFGPGTRLTVL.

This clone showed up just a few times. The CDR3 loop is CASSLLGGARGGYTF. In DNA form, the CDR3 reads TGCGCCAGCAGTCTTCTGGGGGGGGCGAGGGGAGGCTACACCTTC. The rearrangement joins TRBV4-1 to TRBJ1-2; D perhaps matches TRBD1 (6 bases). The CDR3 consists of 15 residues. V lost 6 bases, J lost 8 bases, and 22 bases lay in between. Germline CDR1 is MGHRA and CDR2 is YSYEKL.

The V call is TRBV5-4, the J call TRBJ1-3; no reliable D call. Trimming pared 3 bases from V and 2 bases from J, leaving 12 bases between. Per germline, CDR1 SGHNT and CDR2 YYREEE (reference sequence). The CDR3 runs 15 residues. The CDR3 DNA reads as TGTGCCAGCAGCTCGCCGGGGAAAACTGGAAACACCATATATTTT. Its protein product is CASSSPGKTGNTIYF. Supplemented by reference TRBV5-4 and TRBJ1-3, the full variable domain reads ETGVTQSPTHLIKTRGQQVTLRCSSQSGHNTVSWYQQALGQGPQFIFQYYREEENGRGNFPPRFSGLQFPNYSSELNVNALELDDSALYLCASSSPGKTGNTIYFGEGSWLTVV.

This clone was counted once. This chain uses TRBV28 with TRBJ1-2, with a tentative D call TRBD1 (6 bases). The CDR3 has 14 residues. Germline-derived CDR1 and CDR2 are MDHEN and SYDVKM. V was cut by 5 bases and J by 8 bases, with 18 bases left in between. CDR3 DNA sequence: TGTGCCAGCAGTCCCCAGGGGCGACAAAAGGGCTACACCTTC. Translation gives CASSPQGRQKGYTF.

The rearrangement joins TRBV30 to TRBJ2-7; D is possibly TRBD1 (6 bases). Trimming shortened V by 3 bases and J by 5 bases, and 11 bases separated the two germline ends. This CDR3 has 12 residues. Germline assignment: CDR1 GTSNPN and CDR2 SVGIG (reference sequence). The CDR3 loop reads CAWSRGYNEQYF. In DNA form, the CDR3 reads TGTGCCTGGAGCAGGGGATACAACGAGCAGTACTTC.

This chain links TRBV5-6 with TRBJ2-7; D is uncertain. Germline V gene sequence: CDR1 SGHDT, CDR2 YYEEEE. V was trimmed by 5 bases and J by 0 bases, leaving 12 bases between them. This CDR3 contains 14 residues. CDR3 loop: CASSFQRSSYEQYV. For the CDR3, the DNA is TGTGCCAGCAGTTTCCAAAGGAGCTCCTACGAGCAGTACGTC.

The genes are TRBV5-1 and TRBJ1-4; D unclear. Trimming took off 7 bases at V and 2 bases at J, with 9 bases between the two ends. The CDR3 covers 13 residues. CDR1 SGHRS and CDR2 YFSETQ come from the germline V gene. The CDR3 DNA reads TGCGCCAGCCGGAGGTGGACTAATGAAAAACTGTTTTTT. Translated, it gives CASRRWTNEKLFF.

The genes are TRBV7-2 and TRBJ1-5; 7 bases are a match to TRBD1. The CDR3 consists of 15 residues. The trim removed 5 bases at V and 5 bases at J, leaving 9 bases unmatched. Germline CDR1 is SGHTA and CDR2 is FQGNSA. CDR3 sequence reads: CASSHTGERDQPQHF. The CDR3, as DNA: TGTGCCAGCAGCCACACAGGGGAAAGGGATCAGCCCCAGCATTTT.

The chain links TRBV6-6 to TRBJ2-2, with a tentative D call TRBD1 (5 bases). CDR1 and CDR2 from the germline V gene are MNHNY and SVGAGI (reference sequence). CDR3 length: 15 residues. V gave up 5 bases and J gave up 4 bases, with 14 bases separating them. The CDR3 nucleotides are TGTGCCAGCAGTACCAGGGATTTATCCACCGGGGAGCTGTTTTTT. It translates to CASSTRDLSTGELFF.

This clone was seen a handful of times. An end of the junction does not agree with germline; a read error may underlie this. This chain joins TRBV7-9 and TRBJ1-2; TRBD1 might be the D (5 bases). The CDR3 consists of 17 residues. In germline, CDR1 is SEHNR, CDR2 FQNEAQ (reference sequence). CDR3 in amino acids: CSSSSHLGQATGGDYTF. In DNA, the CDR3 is TGTTCCAGCAGCTCCCATTTGGGGCAGGCGACGGGAGGGGACTACACCTTC.

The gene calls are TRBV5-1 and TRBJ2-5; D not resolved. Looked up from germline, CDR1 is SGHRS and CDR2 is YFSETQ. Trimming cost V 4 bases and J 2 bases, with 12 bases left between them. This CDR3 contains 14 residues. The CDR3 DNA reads TGCGCCAGCAGCGTGGAGCGAATGCAAGAGACCCAGTACTTC. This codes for CASSVERMQETQYF.

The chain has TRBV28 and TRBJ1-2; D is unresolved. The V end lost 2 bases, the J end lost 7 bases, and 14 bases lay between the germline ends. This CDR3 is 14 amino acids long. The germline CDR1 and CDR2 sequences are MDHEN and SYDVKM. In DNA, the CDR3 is TGTGCCAGCAGTTTACGCGTTCTGATAGCTGGCTACACCTTC. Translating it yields CASSLRVLIAGYTF.

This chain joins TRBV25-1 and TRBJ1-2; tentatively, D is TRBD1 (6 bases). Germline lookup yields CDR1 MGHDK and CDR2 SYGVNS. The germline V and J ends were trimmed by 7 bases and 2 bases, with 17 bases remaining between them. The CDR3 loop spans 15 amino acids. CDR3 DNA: TGTGCCAGCACAAAAGGACAGACTGAGAACTATGGCTACACCTTC. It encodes CASTKGQTENYGYTF.